These 10 T cell receptor beta chains came from one sample sequenced in a study of T cell responses to AZD1222 COVID-19 vaccine. The assay was immunoSEQ multiplex PCR, and TCRdb's table has in-frame clones only and misses some. This table holds some 160,000 clones, 85% to 95% found once. The sample was peripheral blood, taken on day 0 of AZD1222 vaccination. The receptors shown here come from an adult in good health.

The rearrangement links TRBV5-1 to TRBJ1-1; D is ambiguous. CDR1 SGHRS and CDR2 YFSETQ come from the germline V gene. The ends were cut back, 5 bases at V and 1 base at J, with 9 bases in the middle. The CDR3 loop spans 13 amino acids. CDR3 DNA: TGCGCCAGCAGATCTCGGGCGAACACTGAAGCTTTCTTT. Amino acid sequence: CASRSRANTEAFF.

The CDR3 spells CSASIPEGYGYTF. As DNA, the CDR3 is TGCAGTGCTAGTATCCCAGAGGGCTATGGCTACACCTTC. The chain has TRBV20-1 and TRBJ1-2; D is unresolved. The CDR3 sequence is 13 residues long. The ends were cut back, 3 bases at V and 4 bases at J, with 12 bases in the middle. Germline assignment: CDR1 DFQATT and CDR2 SNEGSKA (reference sequence).

The chain combines TRBV6-5 with TRBJ1-2, with D unresolved. The CDR3 extends over 12 amino acids. Germline assignment: CDR1 MNHEY and CDR2 SVGAGI. V was cut by 5 bases and J by 8 bases, with 12 bases left in between. CDR3 amino acids: CASSKASRGYTF. CDR3 coding DNA: TGTGCCAGCAGTAAGGCCTCTCGGGGCTACACCTTC.

J is TRBJ1-1 and V is TRBV18; D uncertain. Trimming stripped 0 bases from V and 1 base from J, with 6 bases between. Germline CDR1 reads KGHSH; CDR2 reads LQKENI. The CDR3 consists of 14 residues. CDR3 amino acids: CASSPPYRNTEAFF. The DNA of the CDR3 is TGTGCCAGCTCACCACCCTACAGGAACACTGAAGCTTTCTTT.

J is TRBJ2-2 and V is TRBV5-1; D ambiguous. CDR3 size: 15 residues. Trimming left V 1 base short and J 3 bases short, with 10 bases between. Germline-derived CDR1 and CDR2 are SGHRS and YFSETQ. CDR3 DNA: TGCGCCAGCAGCTTGCTAGGGTTTGACACCGGGGAGCTGTTTTTT. Amino acid sequence: CASSLLGFDTGELFF.

The J gene is TRBJ1-2, the V gene TRBV28; D uncertain. The V gene lost 2 bases and the J gene lost 0 bases, with 7 bases spanning the gap. The CDR3 sequence is 14 residues long. Looked up from germline, CDR1 is MDHEN and CDR2 is SYDVKM. Here the CDR3 reads CASSLGVSNYGYTF. The DNA for the CDR3 is TGTGCCAGCAGTTTAGGTGTGTCTAACTATGGCTACACCTTC.

This chain links TRBV6-5 with TRBJ1-2; D unresolved. Germline V CDR1 and CDR2: MNHEY, SVGAGI. The CDR3 spans 12 residues. V dropped 4 bases and J dropped 6 bases, with 9 bases sitting between them. CDR3 region: CASSWSGDGYTF. CDR3 bases: TGTGCCAGCAGTTGGTCAGGAGATGGCTACACCTTC.

This chain joins TRBV4-1 and TRBJ1-5; D unclear. Trimming took 7 bases from V and 6 from J, leaving 19 bases between them. Germline CDR1 and CDR2: MGHRA and YSYEKL. The CDR3 has 15 amino acids. Here the CDR3 reads CASNPSVLWGQPQHF. The CDR3 bases are TGCGCCAGCAATCCTTCGGTGCTGTGGGGTCAGCCCCAGCATTTT.

This clone has only a few counts. The CDR3 spells CASSYGERGGYTF. CDR3 nucleotides: TGTGCCAGCAGTTATGGGGAACGCGGTGGCTACACCTTC. This chain connects TRBV6-2 or TRBV6-3 to TRBJ1-2; no clear D. Germline loops: CDR1 MNHEY, CDR2 SVGEGT. This CDR3 contains 13 residues. Trimming left V 3 bases short and J 7 bases short, with 12 bases between.

The chain links TRBV4-1 to TRBJ1-2; no clear D. Germline CDR1 is MGHRA and CDR2 is YSYEKL. CDR3 length equals 12 residues. V was pared by 3 bases and J by 9 bases, with 11 bases between. CDR3 sequence reads: CASSQPPLSYTF. Written as DNA, the CDR3 is TGCGCCAGCAGCCAGCCCCCGTTAAGCTACACCTTC.